Listed below are T cell receptor beta chains from one sample, sequenced in a study. One entry per CDR3 protein results from TCRdb running MiXCR on the 5' RACE reads. The sample includes nearly 55,000 distinct CDR3 sequences, roughly a quarter of them seen just once. Sequencing input: tumor-infiltrating naive CD4+ T cells sorted from the breast tumor. These receptors all come from a female donor with breast cancer. CDR3s include the opening cysteine and the closing phenylalanine or tryptophan. D genes are given only for firm matches. Not all rows give a size; the values are once, few, many and, for expanded clones, a class.

clone size,D gene,J gene,V gene,CDR3 protein,CDR3 DNA
few,-,TRBJ2-5,TRBV9,CASSPSLRETQYF,TGTGCCAGCAGCCCTAGCTTGCGGGAGACCCAGTACTTC
many,-,TRBJ1-6,TRBV14,CASSLAGRSSPLHF,TGTGCCAGCAGCCTGGCAGGGCGGTCGTCACCCCTCCACTTT
few,TRBD1,TRBJ2-1,TRBV9,CASSDIGQGNRKQFF,TGTGCCAGCAGTGATATAGGACAGGGGAATCGGAAGCAGTTCTTC
-,-,TRBJ2-7,TRBV20-1,CSARDERIYEQYF,TGCAGTGCTAGAGATGAGCGGATCTACGAGCAGTACTTC
-,TRBD2,TRBJ2-1,TRBV20-1,CSALGLAGVQEQFF,TGCAGTGCCTTAGGACTAGCGGGAGTACAGGAGCAGTTCTTC
few,-,TRBJ2-5,TRBV25-1,CASSDSTGWETQYF,TGTGCCAGCAGTGACTCTACAGGGTGGGAGACCCAGTACTTC
-,TRBD1,TRBJ1-4,TRBV12-3/TRBV12-4,CVSSDRGSNEKLFF,TGTGTCAGCAGCGACAGGGGGTCGAATGAAAAACTGTTTTTT
few,-,TRBJ2-1,TRBV5-1,CASSLAVNYNEQFF,TGCGCCAGCAGCTTGGCAGTCAATTACAATGAGCAGTTCTTC
-,TRBD1,TRBJ1-1,TRBV20-1,CSAPGQVTPRAFF,TGCAGTGCCCCGGGACAGGTTACCCCGAGGGCTTTCTTT
few,TRBD1,TRBJ2-2,TRBV7-3,CASSPSTGGLGELFF,TGTGCCAGCAGCCCGTCGACAGGGGGCCTCGGGGAGCTGTTTTTT
few,-,TRBJ1-2,TRBV7-2,CASSIDQRGYTF,TGTGCCAGCAGCATAGACCAGCGCGGCTACACCTTC